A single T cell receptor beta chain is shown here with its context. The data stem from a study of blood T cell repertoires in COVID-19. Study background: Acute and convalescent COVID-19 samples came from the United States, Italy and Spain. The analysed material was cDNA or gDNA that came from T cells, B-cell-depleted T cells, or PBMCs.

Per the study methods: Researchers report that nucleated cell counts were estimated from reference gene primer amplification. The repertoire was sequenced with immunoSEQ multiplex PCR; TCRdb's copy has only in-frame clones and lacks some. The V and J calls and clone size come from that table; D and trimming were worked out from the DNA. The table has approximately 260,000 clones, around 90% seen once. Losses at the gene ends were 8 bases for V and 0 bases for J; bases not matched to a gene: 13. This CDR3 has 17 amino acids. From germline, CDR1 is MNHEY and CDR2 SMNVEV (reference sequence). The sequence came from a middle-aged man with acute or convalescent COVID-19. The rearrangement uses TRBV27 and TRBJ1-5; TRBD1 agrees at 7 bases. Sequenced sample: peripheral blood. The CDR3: CASCPKGQPYSNQPQHF. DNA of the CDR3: TGTGCCAGCTGTCCAAAGGGACAGCCATATAGCAATCAGCCCCAGCATTTT.